The entry below gives a single T cell receptor (beta chain) sequence along with its context. Diagnostic conclusions were grounded in clinical symptoms, serum thyroxine, TRAb, thyroid ultrasound and orbital computed tomography. These data come from a study of Graves' ophthalmopathy and Graves' hyperthyroidism. The germline V and J ends were trimmed by 6 bases and 3 bases, with 12 bases remaining between them. Germline V CDR1 and CDR2: MNHNS, SASEGT. This CDR3 region has 13 residues. Transcripts of RNA were the source for amplifying TCR beta CDR3 regions. HTBI primers were employed in first-round RT-PCR, then a second-round multiplex PCR followed. TCRdb reprocessed the multiplex PCR reads via MiXCR and lists one record per CDR3 protein. Of hundreds of thousands of distinct CDR3 sequences in the sample, around a fifth were seen once.

The source is a woman in her late teens or twenties with stable Graves' hyperthyroidism. Some clones in this sample may be carry-over from other donors' samples. The chain combines TRBV6-1 with TRBJ2-7, with TRBD1 as a possible D gene (5 bases). The source material was peripheral blood. The DNA for the CDR3 is TGTGCCAGCAGAAGACAGTTAGGCTACGAGCAGTACTTC. Amino acid sequence: CASRRQLGYEQYF.